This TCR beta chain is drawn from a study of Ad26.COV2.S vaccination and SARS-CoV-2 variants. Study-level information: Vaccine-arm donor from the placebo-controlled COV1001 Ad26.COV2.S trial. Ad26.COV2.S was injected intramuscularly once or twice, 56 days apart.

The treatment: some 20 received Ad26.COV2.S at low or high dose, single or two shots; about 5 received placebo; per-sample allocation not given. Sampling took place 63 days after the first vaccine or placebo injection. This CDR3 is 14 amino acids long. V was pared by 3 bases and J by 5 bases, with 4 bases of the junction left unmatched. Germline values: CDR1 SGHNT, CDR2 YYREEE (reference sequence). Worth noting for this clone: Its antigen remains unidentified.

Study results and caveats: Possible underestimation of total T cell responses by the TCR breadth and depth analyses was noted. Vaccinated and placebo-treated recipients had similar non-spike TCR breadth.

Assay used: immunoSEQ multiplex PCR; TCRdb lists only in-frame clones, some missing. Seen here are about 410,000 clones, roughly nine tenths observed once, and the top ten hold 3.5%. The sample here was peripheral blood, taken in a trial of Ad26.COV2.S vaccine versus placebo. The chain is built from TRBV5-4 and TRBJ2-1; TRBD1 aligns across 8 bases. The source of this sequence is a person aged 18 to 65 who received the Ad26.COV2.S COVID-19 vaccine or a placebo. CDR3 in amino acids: CASSSDRVNNEQFF. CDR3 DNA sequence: TGTGCCAGCAGCTCGGACAGGGTAAACAATGAGCAGTTCTTC.